This T cell receptor beta chain was identified during a study of molecular identifiers for immune sequencing clone quantification. Study context: Four of five RNA aliquots from around 20,000 or 100,000 naive CD8 T cells were sequenced.

The CDR3 is 13 residues long. CDR1 and CDR2 (germline): SNHLY, FYNNEI. Findings and caveats of the study: Even with 990,000 or so naive cells present, spiked Jurkat TCR RNA from one cell was reportedly detectable. Molecules of identical TCR sharing a barcode could underestimate highly expanded clone sizes. Over 98% of effector molecules, yet under 1% of naive-cell molecules, were held by clones above 20 RNA copies.

Each CDR3 protein gets one entry after TCRdb re-called the PCR reads with MiXCR. The sample lists approximately 670,000 distinct CDR3 sequences, 20% occurring once. In regard to this clonotype: As yet, its antigen is unknown. A read error may explain this, as a much larger clone is one base away.

The rearrangement joins TRBV2 to TRBJ1-1, with a tentative D call TRBD1 (5 bases). The receptor was isolated from a human donor in good health. Some libraries in this study had Jurkat cell RNA spiked in. What was sequenced was naive CD8+ T cells from blood, with Jurkat cell RNA spiked in. The subset: FACS-sorted CD8+CD4-CCR7+CD45RA+ naive T cells. The CDR3 sequence: CTRTGGSVTEAFF. As DNA, the CDR3 is TGTACCAGGACGGGGGGTTCGGTCACTGAAGCTTTCTTT.